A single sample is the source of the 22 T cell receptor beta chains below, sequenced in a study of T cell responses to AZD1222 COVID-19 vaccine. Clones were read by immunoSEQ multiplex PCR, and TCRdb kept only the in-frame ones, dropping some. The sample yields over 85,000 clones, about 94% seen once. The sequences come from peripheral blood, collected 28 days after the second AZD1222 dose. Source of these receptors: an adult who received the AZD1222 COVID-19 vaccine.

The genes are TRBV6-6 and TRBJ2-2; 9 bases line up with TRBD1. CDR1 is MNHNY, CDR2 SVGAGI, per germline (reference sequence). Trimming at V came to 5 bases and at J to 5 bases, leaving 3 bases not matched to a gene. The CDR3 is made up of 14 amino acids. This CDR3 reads CASSGTGLTGELFF. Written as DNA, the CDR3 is TGTGCCAGCAGTGGGACAGGGTTGACCGGGGAGCTGTTTTTT.

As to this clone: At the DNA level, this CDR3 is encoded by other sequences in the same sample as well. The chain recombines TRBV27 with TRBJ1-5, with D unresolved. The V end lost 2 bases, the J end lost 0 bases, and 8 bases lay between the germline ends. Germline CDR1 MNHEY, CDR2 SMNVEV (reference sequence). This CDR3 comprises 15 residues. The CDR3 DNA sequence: TGTGCCAGCAGTTTAAGGCCAGGTAGCAATCAGCCCCAGCATTTT. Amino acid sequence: CASSLRPGSNQPQHF.

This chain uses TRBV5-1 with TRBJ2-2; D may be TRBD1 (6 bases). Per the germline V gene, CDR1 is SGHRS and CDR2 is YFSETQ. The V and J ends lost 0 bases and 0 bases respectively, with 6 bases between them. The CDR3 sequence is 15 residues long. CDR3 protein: CASSLDRANTGELFF. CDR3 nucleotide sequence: TGCGCCAGCAGCTTGGACAGGGCGAACACCGGGGAGCTGTTTTTT.

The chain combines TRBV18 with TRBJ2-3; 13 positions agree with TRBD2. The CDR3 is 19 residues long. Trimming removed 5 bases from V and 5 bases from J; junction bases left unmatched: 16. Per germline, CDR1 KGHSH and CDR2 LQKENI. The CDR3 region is CASSSLAGGRYGNGDTQYF. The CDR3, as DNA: TGTGCCAGCTCATCACTAGCGGGGGGGCGATACGGGAATGGAGATACGCAGTATTTT.

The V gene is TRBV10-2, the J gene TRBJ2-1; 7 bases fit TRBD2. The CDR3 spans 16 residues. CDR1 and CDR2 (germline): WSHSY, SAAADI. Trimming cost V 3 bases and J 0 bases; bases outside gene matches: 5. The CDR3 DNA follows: TGCGCCAGCAGTGACAAGGTAGCGGGCTCCTACAATGAGCAGTTCTTC. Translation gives CASSDKVAGSYNEQFF.

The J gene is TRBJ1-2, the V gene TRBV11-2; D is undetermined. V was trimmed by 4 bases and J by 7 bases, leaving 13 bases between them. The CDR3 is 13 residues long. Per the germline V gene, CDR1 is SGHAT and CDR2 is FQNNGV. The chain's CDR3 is CASSSSIRFGYTF. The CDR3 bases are TGTGCCAGCAGCTCCTCCATCCGATTTGGCTACACCTTC.

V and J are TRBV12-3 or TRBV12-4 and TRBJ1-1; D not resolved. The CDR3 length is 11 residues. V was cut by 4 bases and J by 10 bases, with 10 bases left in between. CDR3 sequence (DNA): TGTGCCAGCAGTTCAGCCTTAGGAGCTTTCTTT. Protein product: CASSSALGAFF.

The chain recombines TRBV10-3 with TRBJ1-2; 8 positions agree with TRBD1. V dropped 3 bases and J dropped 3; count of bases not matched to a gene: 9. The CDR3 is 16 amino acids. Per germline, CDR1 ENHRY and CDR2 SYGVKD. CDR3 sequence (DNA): TGTGCCATCAGTGACCAGGGGGCGCTGATCCACTATGGCTACACCTTC. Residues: CAISDQGALIHYGYTF.

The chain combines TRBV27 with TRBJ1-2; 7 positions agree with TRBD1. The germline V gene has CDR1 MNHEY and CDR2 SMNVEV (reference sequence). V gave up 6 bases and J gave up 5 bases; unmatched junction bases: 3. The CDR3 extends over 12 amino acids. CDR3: CASSRQGYGYTF. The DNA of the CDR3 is TGTGCCAGCAGCCGACAGGGATATGGCTACACCTTC.

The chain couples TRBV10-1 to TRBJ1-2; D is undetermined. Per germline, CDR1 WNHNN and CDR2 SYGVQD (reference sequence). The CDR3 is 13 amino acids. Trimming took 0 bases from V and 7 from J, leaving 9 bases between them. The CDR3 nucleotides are TGCGCCAGCAGTGAGTCCCGCGAGGGTGGCTACACCTTC. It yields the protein CASSESREGGYTF.

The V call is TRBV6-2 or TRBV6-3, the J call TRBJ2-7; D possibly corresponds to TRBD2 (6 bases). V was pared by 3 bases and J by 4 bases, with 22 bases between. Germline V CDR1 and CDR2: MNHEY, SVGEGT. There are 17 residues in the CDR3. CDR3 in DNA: TGTGCCAGCAGTTATAAACTCCGGGAGTACGGGTCTTACGAGCAGTACTTC. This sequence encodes CASSYKLREYGSYEQYF.

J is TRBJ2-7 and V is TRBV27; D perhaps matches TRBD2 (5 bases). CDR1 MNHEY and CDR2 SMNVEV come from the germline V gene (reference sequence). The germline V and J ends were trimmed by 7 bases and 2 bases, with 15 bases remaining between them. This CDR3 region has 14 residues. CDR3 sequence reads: CASKPLAGPYEQYF. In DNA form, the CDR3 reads TGTGCCAGCAAGCCCCTTGCGGGCCCCTACGAGCAGTACTTC.

The CDR3 region has the DNA TGTGCCAGCAGCTTGGACACCGGGGAGCTGTTTTTT. Translated, it gives CASSLDTGELFF. V gene TRBV5-4 combines with J gene TRBJ2-2; D gene ambiguous. This CDR3 has 12 residues. CDR1 and CDR2 (germline): SGHNT, YYREEE (reference sequence). Between the trimmed V and J ends, which lost 0 bases and 3 bases, there was a span of 0 bases.

The CDR3 reads CASQQSAGELFF. As DNA, the CDR3 is TGTGCCAGTCAACAATCGGCCGGGGAGCTGTTTTTT. The rearrangement uses TRBV19 and TRBJ2-2; unclear D gene. This CDR3 region has 12 residues. Per germline, CDR1 LNHDA and CDR2 SQIVND (reference sequence). V was clipped by 8 bases and J by 6 bases, with 10 bases between them.

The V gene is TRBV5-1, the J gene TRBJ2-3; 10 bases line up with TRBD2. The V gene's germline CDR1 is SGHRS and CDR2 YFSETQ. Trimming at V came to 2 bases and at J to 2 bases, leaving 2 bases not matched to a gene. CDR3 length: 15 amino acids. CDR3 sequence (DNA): TGCGCCAGCAGCTTACTAGCGGGATTCACAGATACGCAGTATTTT. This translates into CASSLLAGFTDTQYF.

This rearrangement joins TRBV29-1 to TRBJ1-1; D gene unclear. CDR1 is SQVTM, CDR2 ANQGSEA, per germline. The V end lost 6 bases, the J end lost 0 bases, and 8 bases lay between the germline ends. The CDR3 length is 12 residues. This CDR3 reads CSVPDMNTEAFF. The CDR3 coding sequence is TGCAGCGTACCTGACATGAACACTGAAGCTTTCTTT.

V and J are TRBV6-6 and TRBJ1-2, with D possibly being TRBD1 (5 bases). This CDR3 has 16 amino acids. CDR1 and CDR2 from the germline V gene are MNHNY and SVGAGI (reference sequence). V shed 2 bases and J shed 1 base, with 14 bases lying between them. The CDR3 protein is CASSYPGAGLNYGYTF. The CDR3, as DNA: TGTGCCAGCAGTTACCCCGGGGCAGGGCTTAACTATGGCTACACCTTC.

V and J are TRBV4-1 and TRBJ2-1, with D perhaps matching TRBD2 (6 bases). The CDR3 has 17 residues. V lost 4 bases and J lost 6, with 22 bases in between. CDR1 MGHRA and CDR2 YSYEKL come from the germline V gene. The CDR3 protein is CASSLTGPPAGSNEQFF. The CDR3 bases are TGCGCCAGCAGCCTTACGGGACCCCCTGCGGGATCCAATGAGCAGTTCTTC.

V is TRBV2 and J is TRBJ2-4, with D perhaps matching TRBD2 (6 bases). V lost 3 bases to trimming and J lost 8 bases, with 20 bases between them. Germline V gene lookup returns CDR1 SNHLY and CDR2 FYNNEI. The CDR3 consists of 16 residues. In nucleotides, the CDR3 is TGTGCCAGCAGTGAGCGGGGCCCTCGGGATAGTTACATTCAGTACTTC. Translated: CASSERGPRDSYIQYF. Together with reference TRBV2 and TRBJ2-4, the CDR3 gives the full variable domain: EPEVTQTPSHQVTQMGQEVILRCVPISNHLYFYWYRQILGQKVEFLVSFYNNEISEKSEIFDDQFSVERPDGSNFTLKIRSTKLEDSAMYFCASSERGPRDSYIQYFGAGTRLSVL.

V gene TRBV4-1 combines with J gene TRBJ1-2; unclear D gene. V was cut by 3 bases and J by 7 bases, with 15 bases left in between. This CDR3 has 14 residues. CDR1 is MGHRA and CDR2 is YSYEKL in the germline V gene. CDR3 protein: CASSQGGNSFGYTF. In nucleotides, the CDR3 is TGCGCCAGCAGCCAGGGAGGGAACTCGTTTGGCTACACCTTC.

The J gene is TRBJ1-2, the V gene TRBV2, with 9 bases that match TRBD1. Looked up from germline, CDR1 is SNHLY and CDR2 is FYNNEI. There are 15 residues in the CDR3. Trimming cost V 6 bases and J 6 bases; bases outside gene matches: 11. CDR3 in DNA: TGTGCCAGCAGCGCACAGGGGGCGCGAGGTGATGGCTACACCTTC. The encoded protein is CASSAQGARGDGYTF.

The CDR3 bases are TGTGCCAGCAGCTTAAGGGAAGACACTGAAGCTTTCTTT. It translates to CASSLREDTEAFF. The chain has TRBV7-8 and TRBJ1-1, with D unclear. V was cut by 2 bases and J by 3 bases, with 7 bases left in between. Germline CDR1 and CDR2: SGHVS and FQNEAQ. CDR3 length: 13 residues.